The clone carrying this T cell receptor (beta chain) was seen repeatedly, ten times or more. The record originates from a study of low-dose radiotherapy and immunotherapy resistance in tumors. The wider study: Patients of Cohort 1 had 0.5 Gy fractions every 2 weeks, which summed to 6.5 Gy.

Time point indicated: after trial treatment. The treatment here: LDRT plus nivolumab, ipilimumab, low-dose cyclophosphamide and aspirin (RACIN trial). The donors' regimen was nivolumab, ipilimumab, aspirin, low-dose cyclophosphamide and low-dose radiotherapy. The CDR3 totals 19 residues. V was clipped by 0 bases and J by 3 bases; unmatched bases: 17. Germline assignment: CDR1 DFQATT and CDR2 SNEGSKA (reference sequence). First-strand cDNA used TRAV- and TRBV-specific primers, covering alpha and beta chains. TCRs were put through approximately 21 PCR cycles of amplification with Phusion. A constant-region primer and the V-primer adapter served as the primer pair. TCRdb independently ran MiXCR on the reads; one entry per CDR3 protein. This table has around 80,000 distinct CDR3 sequences, less than 20% appearing once.

This clonotype was sampled from a male donor with prostate cancer. The material sequenced was PBMCs, taken after low-dose radiotherapy plus immunotherapy. The rearrangement links TRBV20-1 to TRBJ2-7, with 10 bases fitting TRBD2. The CDR3 loop reads CSARDLTSSASGSLYEQYF. The CDR3 DNA is TGCAGTGCTAGAGACCTCACCTCTTCGGCTAGCGGGAGTCTCTACGAGCAGTACTTC.